The 30 T cell receptor beta chains given below trace back to one sample, sequenced in a study of control samples from healthy donors and cancer patients. Sequencing used immunoSEQ multiplex PCR; TCRdb keeps in-frame clones, though not all of them. The table has roughly 450,000 clones, around 90% seen once. Sequenced sample: PBMCs. All receptors derive from a man aged 35 to 55 with head and neck cancer.

This clone showed up just once. This chain connects TRBV5-6 to TRBJ2-7, with TRBD2 matching 9 bases. The ends lost 4 bases at V and 7 bases at J; junction bases unmatched: 12. This CDR3 contains 15 residues. The germline V gene has CDR1 SGHDT and CDR2 YYEEEE. This chain's CDR3 is CASSNGGGGYEEQYF. The CDR3, as DNA: TGTGCCAGCAGCAACGGCGGGGGGGGCTACGAGGAGCAGTACTTC.

The chain is built from TRBV7-9 and TRBJ1-1; weak D call: TRBD1 (5 bases). The CDR3 loop spans 14 amino acids. V lost 3 bases to trimming and J lost 0 bases, with 8 bases between them. Germline lookup yields CDR1 SEHNR and CDR2 FQNEAQ (reference sequence). The CDR3 nucleotides read TGTGCCAGCAGCTTGACAGATATGAACACTGAAGCTTTCTTT. It yields the protein CASSLTDMNTEAFF.

V usage is TRBV11-2 and J usage is TRBJ1-2, with D possibly TRBD1 on 5 matching bases. The CDR3 totals 16 residues. V was trimmed by 1 base and J by 2 bases, leaving 14 bases between them. Germline CDR1 and CDR2: SGHAT and FQNNGV. The CDR3, as DNA: TGTGCCAGCAGCTTAGGGGCGGGGAGGGGAAACTATGGCTACACCTTC. Encoded protein: CASSLGAGRGNYGYTF.

V usage is TRBV11-2 and J usage is TRBJ1-2; D unresolved. Germline CDR1 is SGHAT and CDR2 is FQNNGV. This CDR3 contains 14 residues. V shed 0 bases and J shed 6 bases, with 11 bases lying between them. The CDR3 DNA reads as TGTGCCAGCAGCTTAGAACCGGGTATTCATGGCTACACCTTC. Encoded protein: CASSLEPGIHGYTF. Supplemented by reference TRBV11-2 and TRBJ1-2, the full variable domain reads EAGVAQSPRYKIIEKRQSVAFWCNPISGHATLYWYQQILGQGPKLLIQFQNNGVVDDSQLPKDRFSAERLKGVDSTLKIQPAKLEDSAVYLCASSLEPGIHGYTFGSGTRLTVV.

The V call is TRBV28, the J call TRBJ1-5, with 10 bases fitting TRBD1. The V and J ends lost 5 bases and 7 bases, in that order; junction bases with no gene match: 11. The CDR3 has 16 residues. CDR1 and CDR2 (germline): MDHEN, SYDVKM. The CDR3 loop is CASSPPGTGVGQPQHF. CDR3 in DNA: TGTGCCAGCAGTCCCCCCGGGACAGGGGTGGGGCAGCCCCAGCATTTT.

V usage is TRBV11-1 and J usage is TRBJ2-2; D call uncertain. Germline V gives CDR1 SGHAT, CDR2 FQDESV (reference sequence). The CDR3 contains 14 residues. V lost 4 bases, J lost 1 base, and 7 bases lay in between. In DNA form, the CDR3 reads TGTGCCAGCAGCTCGACCCTGAACACCGGGGAGCTGTTTTTT. Its protein is CASSSTLNTGELFF. Combining the CDR3 with reference TRBV11-1 and TRBJ2-2 gives the whole variable domain EAEVAQSPRYKITEKSQAVAFWCDPISGHATLYWYRQILGQGPELLVQFQDESVVDDSQLPKDRFSAERLKGVDSTLKIQPAELGDSAMYLCASSSTLNTGELFFGEGSRLTVL.

The chain recombines TRBV7-6 with TRBJ2-2; D might be TRBD1 (6 bases). This CDR3 comprises 15 residues. Germline lookup yields CDR1 SGHVS and CDR2 FNYEAQ. V was clipped by 4 bases and J by 7 bases, with 16 bases between them. CDR3 sequence: CASSSLQGFGGELFF. In DNA form, the CDR3 reads TGTGCCAGCAGCTCATTACAGGGTTTTGGCGGGGAGCTGTTTTTT. The full variable domain, in which reference TRBV7-6 and TRBJ2-2 provide the parts outside the CDR3, is GAGVSQSPRYKVTKRGQDVALRCDPISGHVSLYWYRQALGQGPEFLTYFNYEAQQDKSGLPNDRFSAERPEGSISTLTIQRTEQRDSAMYRCASSSLQGFGGELFFGEGSRLTVL.

The chain links TRBV28 to TRBJ2-1; D possibly uses TRBD1 or TRBD2 (5 bases each). Germline V gene sequence: CDR1 MDHEN, CDR2 SYDVKM. V was cut by 4 bases and J by 6 bases, with 16 bases left in between. The CDR3 runs 15 residues. CDR3 sequence reads: CASSYGPGRPNEQFF. The CDR3 DNA is TGTGCCAGCAGTTATGGTCCGGGACGGCCCAATGAGCAGTTCTTC. Complete variable domain (other parts from reference TRBV28 and TRBJ2-1): DVKVTQSSRYLVKRTGEKVFLECVQDMDHENMFWYRQDPGLGLRLIYFSYDVKMKEKGDIPEGYSVSREKKERFSLILESASTNQTSMYLCASSYGPGRPNEQFFGPGTRLTVL.

The chain recombines TRBV4-1 with TRBJ2-7, with 11 bases that match TRBD2. The V gene's germline CDR1 is MGHRA and CDR2 YSYEKL. The CDR3 consists of 18 residues. The V and J ends lost 0 bases and 0 bases, in that order; junction bases with no gene match: 7. The CDR3 loop is CASSQDQGLAVGSYEQYF. The CDR3 nucleotides read TGCGCCAGCAGCCAAGATCAGGGACTAGCGGTAGGCTCCTACGAGCAGTACTTC.

The gene calls are TRBV5-1 and TRBJ2-5, with 10 nucleotides matching TRBD2. This CDR3 is built from 15 residues. Germline loops: CDR1 SGHRS, CDR2 YFSETQ. With 0 bases clipped from V and 9 bases from J, the junction kept 8 bases outside the gene matches. CDR3 bases: TGCGCCAGCAGCTTGGAAGGACTAGCGGAGAGGGCCCAGTACTTC. This encodes CASSLEGLAERAQYF. The full variable domain, with the rest looked up from reference TRBV5-1 and TRBJ2-5, is KAGVTQTPRYLIKTRGQQVTLSCSPISGHRSVSWYQQTPGQGLQFLFEYFSETQRNKGNFPGRFSGRQFSNSRSEMNVSTLELGDSALYLCASSLEGLAERAQYFGPGTRLLVL.

The rearrangement joins TRBV28 to TRBJ2-1; TRBD1 agrees at 8 bases. The CDR3 is made up of 15 amino acids. CDR1 is MDHEN, CDR2 SYDVKM, per germline. Unmatched junction bases numbered 18, after V lost 5 bases and J lost 15 bases. The CDR3 loop is CASSPRTGSVAPPFF. CDR3 bases: TGTGCCAGCAGTCCCCGGACAGGGAGCGTGGCCCCCCCGTTCTTC.

The V call is TRBV7-9, the J call TRBJ2-1, with D possibly TRBD1 on 5 matching bases. Germline loops: CDR1 SEHNR, CDR2 FQNEAQ (reference sequence). The CDR3 runs to 15 residues. With 2 bases removed from V and 5 bases from J, the gap between germline ends came to 13 bases. The CDR3 spells CASSLIGRADNEQFF. The CDR3 nucleotides are TGTGCCAGCAGCTTAATCGGCAGGGCGGACAATGAGCAGTTCTTC.

The chain joins TRBV5-1 to TRBJ1-1; unclear D gene. The CDR3 length is 15 residues. V was shortened by 6 bases and J by 1 base, with 16 bases between the two germline ends. Germline V gene lookup returns CDR1 SGHRS and CDR2 YFSETQ. The CDR3 DNA reads TGCGCCAGCACCCCCCTCGCGAACGGGAACACTGAAGCTTTCTTT. This encodes CASTPLANGNTEAFF.

The chain links TRBV6-4 to TRBJ1-6; D is unclear. Trimming shortened V by 0 bases and J by 0 bases, and 12 bases separated the two germline ends. Germline loops: CDR1 MRHNA, CDR2 SNTAGT. The CDR3 runs to 18 residues. This chain's CDR3 is CASSDSRTVSSYNSPLHF. CDR3 DNA sequence: TGTGCCAGCAGTGACTCCCGTACAGTGAGCTCCTATAATTCACCCCTCCACTTT.

The V call is TRBV5-1, the J call TRBJ2-7; 10 bases fit TRBD1. This CDR3 contains 20 residues. V gave up 0 bases and J gave up 8 bases; unmatched junction bases: 23. From germline, CDR1 is SGHRS and CDR2 YFSETQ. The CDR3 reads CASSLGASGFTGTGDLQQYF. The CDR3 DNA sequence: TGCGCCAGCAGCTTGGGAGCGAGTGGGTTTACCGGGACAGGGGACCTCCAGCAGTACTTC.

The V and J genes are TRBV5-1 and TRBJ2-7, with TRBD2 matching 7 bases. Germline V gives CDR1 SGHRS, CDR2 YFSETQ. The CDR3 runs 19 residues. Unmatched junction bases numbered 16, after V lost 0 bases and J lost 1 base. The CDR3 region is CASSLENIATSARSYEQYF. The CDR3 nucleotides are TGCGCCAGCAGCTTGGAAAATATAGCAACTAGCGCAAGATCCTACGAGCAGTACTTC.

CDR3 in amino acids: CATSRGTVTEAFF. DNA for the CDR3: TGTGCCACCAGCAGGGGGACAGTCACTGAAGCTTTCTTT. The chain is built from TRBV15 and TRBJ1-1; 7 nucleotides agree with TRBD1. V trimming: 3 bases; J trimming: 4 bases; junction bases outside the gene matches: 2. Per germline, CDR1 LNHNV and CDR2 YYDKDF (reference sequence). The CDR3 is 13 residues long.

This chain uses TRBV3-1 (or the pseudogene TRBV3-2) with TRBJ2-2; 7 bases are a match to TRBD1. Germline-derived CDR1 and CDR2 are LGHDT and YNNKEL (reference sequence). There are 15 residues in the CDR3. With 0 bases clipped from V and 6 bases from J, the junction kept 4 bases outside the gene matches. In DNA, the CDR3 is TGTGCCAGCAGCCAAGATGCCACAGGGGCCGGGGAGCTGTTTTTT. It translates to CASSQDATGAGELFF.

This rearrangement joins TRBV5-1 to TRBJ2-7, with TRBD1 identical over 7 bases. This CDR3 region has 15 residues. V was pared by 4 bases and J by 2 bases, with 9 bases of the junction left unmatched. CDR1 and CDR2 from the germline V gene are SGHRS and YFSETQ. This chain's CDR3 is CASSPASGGPYEQYF. In DNA, the CDR3 is TGCGCCAGCAGCCCGGCGTCAGGGGGACCCTACGAGCAGTACTTC.

The V gene is TRBV7-2, the J gene TRBJ1-1, with 8 bases aligning to TRBD1. The CDR3 extends over 14 amino acids. Germline CDR1 SGHTA, CDR2 FQGNSA. Trimming removed 5 bases from V and 3 bases from J; junction bases left unmatched: 5. In DNA, the CDR3 is TGTGCCAGCAGCGTAACAGGGGGAGACACTGAAGCTTTCTTT. It specifies CASSVTGGDTEAFF.

This chain uses TRBV24-1 with TRBJ2-7, with D possibly being TRBD1 (6 bases). Trimming cost V 9 bases and J 3 bases, with 14 bases left between them. This CDR3 comprises 13 residues. Germline CDR1 KGHDR, CDR2 SFDVKD. Written as DNA, the CDR3 is TGTGCCACCCCAGGGGACAACGGCTACGAGCAGTACTTC. It yields the protein CATPGDNGYEQYF.

In the case of this clone: This same CDR3 is encoded by further DNA sequences in the sample. V usage is TRBV3-1 (or the pseudogene TRBV3-2) and J usage is TRBJ1-1, with no clear D. CDR1 and CDR2 (germline): LGHDT, YNNKEL (reference sequence). Between the trimmed V and J ends, which lost 1 base and 1 base, there was a span of 7 bases. The CDR3 contains 14 residues. CDR3 in amino acids: CASSQGAGNTEAFF. In DNA form, the CDR3 reads TGTGCCAGCAGCCAAGGAGCAGGGAACACTGAAGCTTTCTTT.

The chain combines TRBV7-6 with TRBJ1-3; 11 positions agree with TRBD1. This CDR3 is 17 amino acids long. The V segment lost 3 bases and the J segment 3 bases; nucleotides outside the gene matches: 7. The germline gives CDR1 SGHVS, CDR2 FNYEAQ. CDR3 bases: TGTGCCAGCAGCTTTATGGGACAGGGGGAAGGTGGAAACACCATATATTTT. It encodes CASSFMGQGEGGNTIYF. Complete variable domain (other parts from reference TRBV7-6 and TRBJ1-3): GAGVSQSPRYKVTKRGQDVALRCDPISGHVSLYWYRQALGQGPEFLTYFNYEAQQDKSGLPNDRFSAERPEGSISTLTIQRTEQRDSAMYRCASSFMGQGEGGNTIYFGEGSWLTVV.

A single count supports this clone. The gene calls are TRBV24-1 and TRBJ2-3, with D perhaps matching TRBD1 (6 bases). This CDR3 is built from 14 residues. CDR1 KGHDR and CDR2 SFDVKD come from the germline V gene. The V and J ends lost 3 bases and 6 bases respectively, with 12 bases between them. The CDR3 sequence is CATSDLDRLDTQYF. DNA for the CDR3: TGTGCCACCAGTGATCTCGACAGGTTGGATACGCAGTATTTT.

This clone was counted once. J is TRBJ1-6 and V is TRBV7-9; 10 positions agree with TRBD1. CDR1 is SEHNR and CDR2 is FQNEAQ in the germline V gene (reference sequence). The J segment lost 6 bases and the V segment lost 5 bases, leaving 4 bases of the junction unmatched. The CDR3 length is 15 residues. The CDR3 protein is CASSTGDRGNSPLHF. The CDR3 bases are TGTGCCAGCAGCACCGGGGACAGGGGTAATTCACCCCTCCACTTT.

The chain joins TRBV29-1 to TRBJ2-1; D is ambiguous. The length of the CDR3 is 11 residues. V was cut by 0 bases and J by 7 bases, with 4 bases left in between. Germline lookup yields CDR1 SQVTM and CDR2 ANQGSEA. CDR3 nucleotide sequence: TGCAGCGTTGAAGAAGGGAATGAGCAGTTCTTC. Protein product: CSVEEGNEQFF.

The chain carries TRBV5-1 and TRBJ2-3; D not resolved. The V and J ends lost 0 bases and 5 bases respectively, with 7 bases between them. The CDR3 is made up of 13 amino acids. The germline V gene has CDR1 SGHRS and CDR2 YFSETQ. The CDR3 nucleotides read TGCGCCAGCAGCTTGGTGCTGGGAGATACGCAGTATTTT. Residues: CASSLVLGDTQYF.

The chain carries TRBV3-1 (or the pseudogene TRBV3-2) and TRBJ2-1; 9 positions match TRBD2. The CDR3 has 15 residues. Per germline, CDR1 LGHDT and CDR2 YNNKEL (reference sequence). V dropped 3 bases and J dropped 7; count of bases not matched to a gene: 7. CDR3 region: CASSHRGSGGNEQFF. The CDR3 bases are TGTGCCAGCAGCCATCGTGGTAGCGGGGGAAATGAGCAGTTCTTC.

The genes are TRBV6-5 and TRBJ1-5; no definite D call. CDR1 and CDR2 from the germline V gene are MNHEY and SVGAGI. The CDR3 runs 14 residues. The V end lost 6 bases, the J end lost 5 bases, and 14 bases lay between the germline ends. The CDR3 region has the DNA TGTGCCAGCAGCTCCGGTGGATTTTATCAGCCCCAGCATTTT. Translation gives CASSSGGFYQPQHF.

This chain connects TRBV7-2 to TRBJ1-5; D unresolved. Germline CDR1 SGHTA, CDR2 FQGNSA. The CDR3 is made up of 13 amino acids. Trimming pared 3 bases from V and 0 bases from J, leaving 3 bases between. The DNA of the CDR3 is TGTGCCAGCAGCTTTAATAGCAATCAGCCCCAGCATTTT. It specifies CASSFNSNQPQHF.